The rows below give T cell receptor beta chains drawn from one sample of a study of cytomegalovirus exposure and HLA in healthy donors. TCRdb keeps only in-frame clones here, not all; method: immunoSEQ multiplex PCR. This sample has around 180,000 clones; 75% to 85% occur once, and the top ten carry 1.4% to 1.5%. Sequences were obtained from PBMCs. These receptors all stem from a woman aged 25 to 39 in good health and CMV-seropositive. Both conserved end residues are part of each CDR3. Each record gives: clone size, V gene, J gene, CDR3 protein. Rows may omit the clone size; those that give it use once, few, many or a size class.

.	TRBV7-2	TRBJ1-2	CASSLVPGQGEGYTF
.	TRBV27	TRBJ2-7	CASSFYQGGEQYF
.	TRBV29-1	TRBJ2-5	CSVEAQGQGLETQYF
.	TRBV6-5	TRBJ1-2	CASSYPGGGSYGYTF
.	TRBV13	TRBJ2-7	CASSLGSGEQYF
.	TRBV9	TRBJ2-3	CASSVDGTGGTQYF
.	TRBV29-1	TRBJ2-2	CSVHTSGGPGELFF
.	TRBV27	TRBJ1-5	CASSPQMGASNQPQHF
.	TRBV6-5	TRBJ1-2	CASGRGLDGYTF
few	TRBV19	TRBJ1-2	CASSIQDNYGYTF
once	TRBV19	TRBJ2-1	CASSSSGTYNEQFF
.	TRBV5-4	TRBJ1-1	CASSLAAGHTEAFF
.	TRBV29-1	TRBJ2-5	CSATQGSQETQYF
.	TRBV14	TRBJ2-7	CASSQDGRGLSYEQYF